The 17 T cell receptor beta chains below come from one sample, sequenced in a study of a mutant IDH1 vaccine in newly diagnosed glioma. Profiling relied on immunoSEQ multiplex PCR, and the TCRdb table lists in-frame clones only, not all of them. Of 50,000 to 70,000 clones in the sample, 84% are singletons; the top ten hold around 4%. No antigen has been identified for these receptors. Time point reported: week 35, safety follow-up. Vaccination comprised doses that each held 300 ug of mutant IDH1 20-mer peptide, plus topical imiquimod. The specimen was PBMCs, collected from a glioma patient whose treatment included an IDH1 peptide vaccine. The receptors derive from a man younger than 45 with glioma.

This rearrangement joins TRBV18 to TRBJ1-1; 7 bases match TRBD1. V lost 0 bases, J lost 5 bases, and 3 bases stayed unmatched. The CDR3 consists of 14 residues. In germline, CDR1 is KGHSH, CDR2 LQKENI. The CDR3 sequence is CASSPPTGWTEAFF. CDR3 nucleotides: TGTGCCAGCTCACCACCGACAGGGTGGACTGAAGCTTTCTTT.

V and J are TRBV4-1 and TRBJ1-5; D not resolved. Trimming left V 0 bases short and J 7 bases short, with 13 bases between. Looked up from germline, CDR1 is MGHRA and CDR2 is YSYEKL. The CDR3 loop spans 15 amino acids. CDR3 region: CASSQDWTAKQPQHF. Here the CDR3 DNA reads TGCGCCAGCAGCCAAGATTGGACGGCCAAACAGCCCCAGCATTTT.

The V call is TRBV18, the J call TRBJ2-7, with D possibly being TRBD1 (6 bases). CDR3 length equals 12 residues. The germline V and J ends were trimmed by 6 bases and 4 bases, with 10 bases remaining between them. Germline V gene sequence: CDR1 KGHSH, CDR2 LQKENI. The CDR3 sequence: CASSIQGYEQYF. CDR3 nucleotides: TGTGCCAGCTCCATACAGGGTTACGAGCAGTACTTC.

This clone showed up just a few times. The V call is TRBV2, the J call TRBJ1-6; a possible D gene is TRBD1 (6 bases). V dropped 4 bases and J dropped 4 bases, with 8 bases sitting between them. Germline lookup yields CDR1 SNHLY and CDR2 FYNNEI. This CDR3 is built from 14 residues. DNA of the CDR3: TGTGCCAGCAGTGTGACAGGTTATAATTCACCCCTCCACTTT. Its translation is CASSVTGYNSPLHF. Full variable domain (rest looked up from reference TRBV2 and TRBJ1-6): EPEVTQTPSHQVTQMGQEVILRCVPISNHLYFYWYRQILGQKVEFLVSFYNNEISEKSEIFDDQFSVERPDGSNFTLKIRSTKLEDSAMYFCASSVTGYNSPLHFGNGTRLTVT.

The chain couples TRBV11-2 to TRBJ1-3, with D possibly TRBD1 on 6 matching bases. CDR1 and CDR2 from the germline V gene are SGHAT and FQNNGV. The CDR3 sequence is 18 residues long. V shed 4 bases and J shed 0 bases, with 19 bases lying between them. Here the CDR3 reads CASSWGGIGQISGNTIYF. The CDR3 coding sequence is TGTGCCAGCAGCTGGGGGGGAATCGGACAGATCTCTGGAAACACCATATATTTT.

This rearrangement joins TRBV29-1 to TRBJ2-3; D is ambiguous. CDR1 is SQVTM and CDR2 is ANQGSEA in the germline V gene. CDR3 length: 12 amino acids. V was pared by 2 bases and J by 1 base, with 4 bases between. The CDR3 DNA follows: TGCAGCGTTGAACAGGGCACAGATACGCAGTATTTT. Translated: CSVEQGTDTQYF.

This chain links TRBV11-2 with TRBJ2-7; TRBD1 might be the D (5 bases). Germline CDR1 SGHAT, CDR2 FQNNGV. The CDR3 contains 18 residues. V was pared by 1 base and J by 0 bases, with 19 bases between. The CDR3 coding sequence is TGTGCCAGCAGCTTAGTAGGCCCAAGGGGCTCGAGCTCCTACGAGCAGTACTTC. It yields the protein CASSLVGPRGSSSYEQYF.

This chain links TRBV10-2 with TRBJ2-1; D uncertain. The CDR3 consists of 13 residues. Trimming took 4 bases from V and 1 from J, leaving 5 bases between them. Germline V gene sequence: CDR1 WSHSY, CDR2 SAAADI. CDR3 sequence: CASSVQSYNEQFF. DNA of the CDR3: TGCGCCAGCAGTGTTCAGTCCTACAATGAGCAGTTCTTC.

V gene TRBV6-6 combines with J gene TRBJ1-4; D is uncertain. Trimming removed 6 bases at V and 3 bases at J, with 11 bases between. The CDR3 loop spans 14 amino acids. Germline CDR1 and CDR2: MNHNY and SVGAGI (reference sequence). CDR3 residues: CASSFGSANEKLFF. The CDR3 nucleotides read TGTGCCAGCAGCTTCGGTAGTGCTAATGAAAAACTGTTTTTT.

The chain employs TRBV10-3 and TRBJ1-1; D unclear. There are 11 residues in the CDR3. V was shortened by 2 bases and J by 6 bases, with 4 bases between the two germline ends. From germline, CDR1 is ENHRY and CDR2 SYGVKD. CDR3 sequence: CAISEGPEAFF. Here the CDR3 DNA reads TGTGCCATCAGTGAGGGACCTGAAGCTTTCTTT.

J is TRBJ1-1 and V is TRBV5-6, with D uncertain. V was pared by 1 base and J by 6 bases, with 7 bases between. This CDR3 comprises 12 residues. Germline V gives CDR1 SGHDT, CDR2 YYEEEE. The CDR3 coding sequence is TGTGCCAGCAGCTTGCTGGGAGCTGAAGCTTTCTTT. Its translation: CASSLLGAEAFF.

V usage is TRBV2 and J usage is TRBJ1-3, with D hard to call. Germline V gene lookup returns CDR1 SNHLY and CDR2 FYNNEI. The CDR3 extends over 14 amino acids. Trimming pared 4 bases from V and 2 bases from J, leaving 9 bases between. Here the CDR3 DNA reads TGTGCCAGCAGTGTAGTGGGTGCTGGAAACACCATATATTTT. Translated: CASSVVGAGNTIYF.

A single count supports this clone. The CDR3: CASSLYFETGLAGELFF. The CDR3 nucleotides read TGTGCCAGCAGCTTGTATTTTGAAACAGGGCTGGCCGGGGAGCTGTTTTTT. The gene calls are TRBV5-8 and TRBJ2-2, with D maybe TRBD1 (6 bases). Germline V CDR1 and CDR2: SGHTS, YDEGEE. This CDR3 is built from 17 residues. The ends were cut back, 1 base at V and 6 bases at J, with 19 bases in the middle.

The chain combines TRBV30 with TRBJ2-5, with D possibly being TRBD2 (6 bases). V lost 5 bases and J 11 bases, leaving 15 bases between the germline ends. The CDR3 runs 11 residues. Germline CDR1 is GTSNPN and CDR2 is SVGIG (reference sequence). This CDR3 reads CAWVRSGEQYF. As DNA, the CDR3 is TGTGCCTGGGTCAGGTCGGGGGAGCAGTACTTC.

This chain joins TRBV5-1 and TRBJ1-2; 7 bases fit TRBD1. There are 18 residues in the CDR3. The V gene's germline CDR1 is SGHRS and CDR2 YFSETQ. V lost 0 bases to trimming and J lost 0 bases; unmatched junction nucleotides: 11. CDR3 sequence: CASSLGVIDRVSNYGYTF. The CDR3 coding sequence is TGCGCCAGCAGCTTGGGGGTAATTGACAGGGTTTCTAACTATGGCTACACCTTC.

This sequence joins TRBV28 and TRBJ1-2; TRBD1 matches 8 bases. This CDR3 is built from 15 residues. V lost 3 bases, J lost 8 bases, and 11 bases stayed unmatched. Germline CDR1 and CDR2: MDHEN and SYDVKM. The CDR3 sequence is CASSFPTGVREGYTF. CDR3 in DNA: TGTGCCAGCAGTTTCCCGACAGGGGTGCGGGAGGGCTACACCTTC.

The V gene is TRBV4-1, the J gene TRBJ2-2; perhaps TRBD2 as D (6 bases). The CDR3 contains 18 residues. Germline V gene lookup returns CDR1 MGHRA and CDR2 YSYEKL. Trimming cost V 0 bases and J 1 base, with 15 bases left between them. CDR3 coding DNA: TGCGCCAGCAGCCAAGATAGGGGTGAAGCGGGGAACACCGGGGAGCTGTTTTTT. It specifies CASSQDRGEAGNTGELFF.